This T cell receptor beta chain was sequenced for a study of beta chain features in type 1 diabetes. The sample holds a few counts of this clone. Its specificity is not known. Of the isolated RNA, all was reverse transcribed, and so the sequenced material was expressed TCRB transcripts. Only in-frame clones appear in the TCRdb table, and some are missing; sequencing was by immunoSEQ multiplex PCR. The sample yields 200,000 to 250,000 clones, more than 15% seen once. General study points: Moderately but significantly shorter TCRB CDR3s were found in Type 1 diabetes patients in all four CD4+ subsets.

This sequence was found in a man aged 25 to 40 with type 1 diabetes. Sequenced sample: naive CD4+ T cells from blood.

Written as DNA, the CDR3 is TGTGCCAGCAGCTACAGGGCGGGGGCCACAGATACGCAGTATTTT. Translated, it gives CASSYRAGATDTQYF. The rearrangement links TRBV7-9 to TRBJ2-3; TRBD2 is a possible D gene (7 bases). The germline V gene encodes CDR1 SEHNR and CDR2 FQNEAQ (reference sequence). V was cut by 4 bases and J by 2 bases, with 13 bases left in between. This CDR3 has 15 amino acids.